The rows below give T cell receptor beta chains drawn from one sample of a study of blood T cell repertoires in COVID-19. Measured with immunoSEQ multiplex PCR; TCRdb has only the in-frame clones, and not every one. The table shows 250,000 or so clones, with roughly 87% occurring only once. The sample taken for sequencing was peripheral blood. These receptor sequences come from a man between 18 and 29 years old with active or convalescent COVID-19. Each CDR3 is given with its conserved first and last residue. The order of the fields is clone size, V gene, D gene, J gene, CDR3 DNA, CDR3 protein. A D gene is named only where the DNA matches it firmly. Size is stated for part of the rows, as once, few or many counts, or as a class when the clone is expanded.

>.|TRBV5-1|.|TRBJ1-1
TGCGCCAGCAGCTTGGAGAGAGGAGCCACTGAAGCTTTCTTT
CASSLERGATEAFF
>.|TRBV3-1/TRBV3-2|.|TRBJ2-3
TGTGCCAGCAGAAAACCCCCGGGGACGCAGTATTTT
CASRKPPGTQYF
>once|TRBV5-1|.|TRBJ1-1
TGCGCCAGCAGCCCGAATGTGGGGCAAAATACTGAAGCTTTCTTT
CASSPNVGQNTEAFF
>.|TRBV18|.|TRBJ1-1
TGTGCCAGCTCACCTACTTGGAAGACGGACATGAACACTGAAGCTTTCTTT
CASSPTWKTDMNTEAFF
>.|TRBV13|TRBD2|TRBJ2-7
TGTGCCAGCAGCTTAGCCCTAGCGGGCTCCTACGAGCAGTACTTC
CASSLALAGSYEQYF
>.|TRBV10-3|TRBD1|TRBJ1-2
TGTGCCATCAGTGAGTCGTTACAGGGGGCGTATAATGGCTACACCTTC
CAISESLQGAYNGYTF
>.|TRBV7-2|TRBD2|TRBJ2-7
TGTGCCAGCAGCCCCGGCGGGGGGTCAATAACCTACGAGCAGTACTTC
CASSPGGGSITYEQYF
>.|TRBV3-1/TRBV3-2|TRBD2|TRBJ2-1
TGTGCCAGCAGCCCGGGACTAGCGGGGGGATACAATGAGCAGTTCTTC
CASSPGLAGGYNEQFF
>.|TRBV24-1|.|TRBJ1-3
TGTGCCACCAGTGATTTGCCAGGAGGAAACACCATATATTTT
CATSDLPGGNTIYF
>.|TRBV7-9|TRBD2|TRBJ2-2
TGTGCCAGCAGCTTTGAGGGAGGGGCCACCGGGGAGCTGTTTTTT
CASSFEGGATGELFF
>.|TRBV15|TRBD1|TRBJ2-7
TGTGCCACCAGCAGAGAACCGCAGGGGGCTGAGCAGTACTTC
CATSREPQGAEQYF
>.|TRBV6-4|.|TRBJ1-5
TGTGCCAGCAGTGAGAATAACAGGGGCAATCAGCCCCAGCATTTT
CASSENNRGNQPQHF
>.|TRBV27|TRBD1|TRBJ2-1
TGTGCCAGCAGGCCGGGACAGGGGGCTTGGGCCTCGGGTGAGCAGTTCTTC
CASRPGQGAWASGEQFF
>.|TRBV12-5|TRBD1|TRBJ2-5
TGTGCTAGTGTCTCCGGACAGGGGCCTTTCCAAGAGACCCAGTACTTC
CASVSGQGPFQETQYF
>.|TRBV7-9|TRBD1|TRBJ1-1
TGTGCCAGCAGCCAGGGAGGACAGGGGGCGCGTACTGAAGCTTTCTTT
CASSQGGQGARTEAFF
>.|TRBV7-9|.|TRBJ1-6
TGTGCCAGCAGCTTAGAGGGGGGGGACCCCCTCCACTTT
CASSLEGGDPLHF
>.|TRBV19|TRBD1|TRBJ1-1
TGTGCCAGTAGTCAGGGGGCAGGAAACACTGAAGCTTTCTTT
CASSQGAGNTEAFF
>once|TRBV5-1|TRBD2|TRBJ2-5
TGCGCCAGCAGCTTGGCCGGGACTAGCGAAGAGACCCAGTACTTC
CASSLAGTSEETQYF